The 12 T cell receptor beta chains in this list originate from one sample, sequenced in a study of T cell responses to AZD1222 COVID-19 vaccine. The repertoire was sequenced with immunoSEQ multiplex PCR; TCRdb's copy has only in-frame clones and lacks some. The sample carries about 120,000 clones, around nine tenths recorded once. The material was peripheral blood, obtained 28 days after the second dose of the MenACWY control vaccine. These receptors all come from an adult who received the MenACWY meningococcal vaccine as a control.

The rearrangement links TRBV7-8 to TRBJ1-2, with 8 bases lining up with TRBD1. The germline CDR1 and CDR2 sequences are SGHVS and FQNEAQ. The J segment lost 8 bases and the V segment lost 4 bases, leaving 15 bases of the junction unmatched. CDR3 size: 16 residues. CDR3 loop: CASSYYPTGEKRGYTF. The CDR3 bases are TGTGCCAGCAGCTACTACCCGACAGGGGAGAAAAGGGGCTACACCTTC.

The genes are TRBV7-2 and TRBJ2-1; a weak D match, TRBD2 (5 bases). V was trimmed by 3 bases and J by 5 bases, leaving 17 bases between them. Germline values: CDR1 SGHTA, CDR2 FQGNSA. The length of the CDR3 is 16 residues. The CDR3 nucleotides read TGTGCCAGCAGCTTGGAACTAGAAGTACCTCACAATGAGCAGTTCTTC. Protein: CASSLELEVPHNEQFF.

This clone appeared a single time. The CDR3 loop is CASRSRGRGYGYTF. The CDR3 DNA is TGTGCCAGCAGAAGCAGGGGGCGGGGCTATGGCTACACCTTC. The chain uses TRBV28 and TRBJ1-2; 8 nucleotides align to TRBD1. CDR3 length: 14 residues. The V gene's germline CDR1 is MDHEN and CDR2 SYDVKM. The V segment lost 6 bases and the J segment 4 bases; nucleotides outside the gene matches: 7.

The CDR3 region has the DNA TGTGCCACCAGTTCAGGGGTCGAGACCCAGTACTTC. This translates into CATSSGVETQYF. This chain connects TRBV24-1 to TRBJ2-5; D possibly corresponds to TRBD1 (6 bases). This CDR3 has 12 amino acids. Trimming removed 6 bases at V and 5 bases at J, with 9 bases between. Looked up from germline, CDR1 is KGHDR and CDR2 is SFDVKD.

The CDR3 DNA reads as TGTGCCAGCAGGTTCAGGGACCCCGCGGCCCAGTACTTC. This gives the protein CASRFRDPAAQYF. The chain uses TRBV2 and TRBJ2-5; perhaps D is TRBD1 or TRBD2 (5 bases each). The CDR3 loop spans 13 amino acids. The germline V and J ends were trimmed by 6 bases and 9 bases, with 17 bases remaining between them. CDR1 SNHLY and CDR2 FYNNEI come from the germline V gene.

This rearrangement joins TRBV5-1 to TRBJ2-2; D remains ambiguous. The germline V gene encodes CDR1 SGHRS and CDR2 YFSETQ. V lost 4 bases and J lost 0, with 10 bases in between. The CDR3 is made up of 15 amino acids. The CDR3 here is CASSQRNTNTGELFF. CDR3 bases: TGCGCCAGCAGCCAACGGAACACGAACACCGGGGAGCTGTTTTTT.

The chain recombines TRBV11-2 with TRBJ1-1, with 7 positions matching TRBD1. Germline V gives CDR1 SGHAT, CDR2 FQNNGV. The J segment lost 4 bases and the V segment lost 5 bases, leaving 7 bases of the junction unmatched. The length of the CDR3 is 14 residues. In DNA, the CDR3 is TGTGCCAGCAGCCGCCACAGGGACAGCACTGAAGCTTTCTTT. Translation gives CASSRHRDSTEAFF.

The genes are TRBV19 and TRBJ1-2, with D tentatively TRBD1 (5 bases). Germline V gives CDR1 LNHDA, CDR2 SQIVND (reference sequence). The germline V and J ends were trimmed by 5 bases and 2 bases, with 15 bases remaining between them. The length of the CDR3 is 15 residues. The CDR3 coding sequence is TGTGCCAGTAGTCCCCGACAGAACGTCAACTATGGCTACACCTTC. Translation: CASSPRQNVNYGYTF.

The chain couples TRBV11-2 to TRBJ1-1; 7 bases are shared with TRBD1. Germline values: CDR1 SGHAT, CDR2 FQNNGV. With V trimmed by 11 bases and J by 8 bases, 14 bases remained unmatched. The CDR3 is made up of 13 amino acids. CDR3 DNA: TGTGCCGGTTCCGGGACAGAGGGCCCCGAAGCTTTCTTT. Protein sequence: CAGSGTEGPEAFF.

The chain is built from TRBV30 and TRBJ2-1; 11 nucleotides agree with TRBD2. CDR1 is GTSNPN and CDR2 is SVGIG in the germline V gene (reference sequence). V lost 4 bases to trimming and J lost 5 bases; unmatched junction nucleotides: 13. CDR3 length: 17 residues. In DNA form, the CDR3 reads TGTGCCTGGAATCCCCCGGGACTAGCGGATACCGACAATGAGCAGTTCTTC. It yields the protein CAWNPPGLADTDNEQFF.

This clone has only a few counts. The genes are TRBV28 and TRBJ2-3, with D possibly TRBD1 on 7 matching bases. Germline loops: CDR1 MDHEN, CDR2 SYDVKM. This CDR3 contains 17 residues. V was cut by 2 bases and J by 2 bases, with 17 bases left in between. The DNA for the CDR3 is TGTGCCAGCAGTTTACGTAACGCGGGACAGCTCACAGATACGCAGTATTTT. Protein sequence: CASSLRNAGQLTDTQYF.

The gene calls are TRBV15 and TRBJ1-5; D remains ambiguous. CDR1 and CDR2 from the germline V gene are LNHNV and YYDKDF (reference sequence). This CDR3 spans 14 amino acids. V dropped 0 bases and J dropped 2 bases, with 5 bases sitting between them. This CDR3 is CATSREAGNQPQHF. CDR3 bases: TGTGCCACCAGCAGAGAGGCAGGCAATCAGCCCCAGCATTTT.